Presented here are 27 T cell receptor beta chains from one specimen sequenced in a study of vaccination effects on CD4 cells after COVID-19. Antigen-specific CD4+ T cells were expanded with viral peptide pools in the ViraFEST assay before sequencing. The culture ran for roughly ten days before CD4+ T cells were isolated. A PCR test confirmed that the person had SARS-CoV-2 infection between March and December 2020. Repertoires were generated with immunoSEQ multiplex PCR, while TCRdb's copy carries only in-frame clones and drops some. The sample carries around 50,000 clones, around 76% recorded once. No cognate antigen is known for these TCRs. The starting material was CD4+ T cells from PBMCs cultured with HIV peptides, obtained before COVID-19 vaccination. Subset here: HIV-1 Nef peptide pool negative control/reference culture. The receptors derive from a human donor who had a prior SARS-CoV-2 infection.

The V call is TRBV5-4, the J call TRBJ2-5; D not resolved. This CDR3 is built from 14 residues. The ends were cut back, 0 bases at V and 2 bases at J, with 8 bases in the middle. Germline V gene data show CDR1 as SGHNT and CDR2 as YYREEE (reference sequence). The CDR3 DNA reads TGTGCCAGCAGCTTGGAGGCAGGACAAGAGACCCAGTACTTC. It is translated as CASSLEAGQETQYF.

The chain employs TRBV3-1 (or the pseudogene TRBV3-2) and TRBJ1-3; D may be TRBD1 (6 bases). The V gene lost 3 bases and the J gene lost 1 base, with 19 bases spanning the gap. CDR3 length: 18 residues. Germline values: CDR1 LGHDT, CDR2 YNNKEL (reference sequence). CDR3 bases: TGTGCCAGCAGCCAGACTCTCTACATAGGGACATCTGGAAACACCATATATTTT. Amino acid sequence: CASSQTLYIGTSGNTIYF.

This rearrangement joins TRBV2 to TRBJ2-3; no reliable D call. The V gene's germline CDR1 is SNHLY and CDR2 FYNNEI. This CDR3 region has 13 residues. Trimming cost V 7 bases and J 0 bases, with 8 bases left between them. The CDR3 DNA is TGTGCCAGCAATCCCGGGAGCACAGATACGCAGTATTTT. As protein: CASNPGSTDTQYF.

The chain couples TRBV11-2 to TRBJ2-7; tentatively, D is TRBD1 (6 bases). V was cut by 5 bases and J by 3 bases, with 17 bases left in between. This CDR3 spans 15 amino acids. Germline CDR1 is SGHAT and CDR2 is FQNNGV. The CDR3 bases are TGTGCCAGCAGCCCATCAGGGGCTGTCTACTACGAGCAGTACTTC. Residues: CASSPSGAVYYEQYF.

The rearrangement uses TRBV2 and TRBJ1-2; D gene uncertain. CDR1 SNHLY and CDR2 FYNNEI come from the germline V gene. The CDR3 covers 13 residues. Trimming pared 3 bases from V and 12 bases from J, leaving 17 bases between. The CDR3 reads CASSDLASDSNTF. The CDR3 nucleotides read TGTGCCAGCAGTGATTTGGCGTCGGATAGTAACACCTTC.

V and J are TRBV6-5 and TRBJ2-1, with D tentatively TRBD2 (7 bases). This CDR3 contains 14 residues. V was pared by 6 bases and J by 5 bases, with 14 bases between. Germline lookup yields CDR1 MNHEY and CDR2 SVGAGI. This CDR3 reads CASRRGGADNEQFF. The CDR3 DNA reads TGTGCCAGCAGAAGGGGGGGCGCGGACAATGAGCAGTTCTTC.

The CDR3 loop is CASSPKGRGSTDTQYF. DNA for the CDR3: TGTGCCAGCAGCCCAAAAGGGCGGGGGAGCACAGATACGCAGTATTTT. The chain employs TRBV4-2 and TRBJ2-3, with 7 positions matching TRBD2. The CDR3 is made up of 16 amino acids. The ends lost 4 bases at V and 0 bases at J; junction bases unmatched: 7. CDR1 is LGHNA and CDR2 is YNFKEQ in the germline V gene.

The V gene is TRBV5-5, the J gene TRBJ2-1, with D hard to call. The CDR3 length is 16 residues. V was pared by 0 bases and J by 6 bases, with 16 bases between. The V gene's germline CDR1 is SGHKS and CDR2 YYEKEE (reference sequence). Here the CDR3 DNA reads TGTGCCAGCAGCTTGGTTCGGGCTTCCTTTGGCAATGAGCAGTTCTTC. This translates into CASSLVRASFGNEQFF.

The rearrangement links TRBV4-1 to TRBJ2-5; TRBD2 matches at 10 bases. The CDR3 consists of 17 residues. Germline loops: CDR1 MGHRA, CDR2 YSYEKL. V lost 2 bases and J lost 1; bases outside the gene matches: 7. CDR3 bases: TGCGCCAGCAGCCAACCACCGGGACTAGCGACCCAAGAGACCCAGTACTTC. Protein: CASSQPPGLATQETQYF.

The chain recombines TRBV5-1 with TRBJ2-7; either TRBD1 or TRBD2 may fit D (5 bases each). Germline V gene lookup returns CDR1 SGHRS and CDR2 YFSETQ. Trimming took 3 bases from V and 3 from J, leaving 10 bases between them. There are 13 residues in the CDR3. CDR3 nucleotide sequence: TGCGCCAGCAGCTGGGACCTGAGCTACGAGCAGTACTTC. Amino acids: CASSWDLSYEQYF.

The V call is TRBV2, the J call TRBJ1-3; TRBD1 might be the D (5 bases). CDR3 length: 14 residues. V lost 3 bases, J lost 4 bases, and 10 bases lay in between. CDR1 SNHLY and CDR2 FYNNEI come from the germline V gene. CDR3 protein: CASSETAEGNTIYF. Written as DNA, the CDR3 is TGTGCCAGCAGTGAGACAGCGGAAGGAAACACCATATATTTT.

The CDR3 reads CASSPLRGVIDTQYF. DNA for the CDR3: TGTGCCAGCTCACCACTGCGGGGGGTGATAGATACGCAGTATTTT. The chain links TRBV18 to TRBJ2-3; 8 bases match TRBD2. V dropped 1 base and J dropped 5; count of bases not matched to a gene: 5. The germline CDR1 and CDR2 sequences are KGHSH and LQKENI. This CDR3 has 15 amino acids.

The chain uses TRBV5-6 and TRBJ2-1; 8 bases match TRBD1. The CDR3 length is 16 residues. Germline V gene lookup returns CDR1 SGHDT and CDR2 YYEEEE. Trimming cost V 5 bases and J 4 bases; bases outside gene matches: 11. The CDR3 reads CASRQLDRGLYNEQFF. The CDR3 nucleotides are TGTGCCAGCAGACAACTCGACAGGGGCTTATACAATGAGCAGTTCTTC.

This chain joins TRBV5-6 and TRBJ1-2; D is perhaps TRBD1 (5 bases). Trimming pared 2 bases from V and 7 bases from J, leaving 12 bases between. The CDR3 totals 13 residues. Germline CDR1 reads SGHDT; CDR2 reads YYEEEE. CDR3 residues: CASSFTDIAGYTF. DNA of the CDR3: TGTGCCAGCAGCTTTACGGACATTGCTGGCTACACCTTC.

V gene TRBV29-1 combines with J gene TRBJ2-3; D not certain. The germline CDR1 and CDR2 sequences are SQVTM and ANQGSEA. V was clipped by 4 bases and J by 2 bases, with 10 bases between them. This CDR3 region has 13 residues. CDR3 sequence: CSVGRSLTDTQYF. As DNA, the CDR3 is TGCAGCGTTGGTAGGTCCCTCACAGATACGCAGTATTTT.

This clone showed up just once. The chain links TRBV5-6 to TRBJ2-3; TRBD1 is a possible D gene (6 bases). The CDR3 runs 16 residues. V lost 2 bases and J 3 bases, leaving 16 bases between the germline ends. The V gene's germline CDR1 is SGHDT and CDR2 YYEEEE. CDR3 sequence: CASSFNRAYVTDTQYF. CDR3 DNA: TGTGCCAGCAGCTTTAACAGGGCTTATGTGACAGATACGCAGTATTTT.

This clone has a handful of counts. The chain carries TRBV6-6 and TRBJ2-7; D may correspond to TRBD1 or TRBD2 (6 bases each). Germline V lookup: CDR1 MNHNY, CDR2 SVGAGI (reference sequence). Trimming took off 0 bases at V and 3 bases at J, with 9 bases between the two ends. This CDR3 is 14 amino acids long. The CDR3 DNA reads as TGTGCCAGCAGTTACTCGGAGGGGGGCTACGAGCAGTACTTC. Translation gives CASSYSEGGYEQYF.

This chain joins TRBV11-2 and TRBJ1-1; D gene ambiguous. Trimming stripped 2 bases from V and 2 bases from J, with 6 bases between. The germline V gene has CDR1 SGHAT and CDR2 FQNNGV. This CDR3 has 13 amino acids. The CDR3 DNA follows: TGTGCCAGCAGCTTAACGACAAACACTGAAGCTTTCTTT. Translated, it gives CASSLTTNTEAFF.

V is TRBV6-2 or TRBV6-3 and J is TRBJ2-1; TRBD2 agrees at 16 bases. The J segment lost 1 base and the V segment lost 6 bases, leaving 12 bases of the junction unmatched. The CDR3 loop spans 20 amino acids. From germline, CDR1 is MNHEY and CDR2 SVGEGT. CDR3 sequence (DNA): TGTGCCAGCAGCCAGATTCCGGGACTAGCGGGAGGGGGGTCCTACAATGAGCAGTTCTTC. It yields the protein CASSQIPGLAGGGSYNEQFF.

This sequence joins TRBV19 and TRBJ1-1; no definite D call. The ends were cut back, 6 bases at V and 2 bases at J, with 16 bases in the middle. The CDR3 sequence is 15 residues long. The germline V gene encodes CDR1 LNHDA and CDR2 SQIVND (reference sequence). The CDR3 DNA is TGTGCCAGTAGCCCTTTACAGTATTTAAACACTGAAGCTTTCTTT. Protein product: CASSPLQYLNTEAFF. The complete variable domain, with remaining parts taken from reference TRBV19 and TRBJ1-1, reads DGGITQSPKYLFRKEGQNVTLSCEQNLNHDAMYWYRQDPGQGLRLIYYSQIVNDFQKGDIAEGYSVSREKKESFPLTVTSAQKNPTAFYLCASSPLQYLNTEAFFGQGTRLTVV.

In its sample, this clone was seen a few times. The chain combines TRBV9 with TRBJ2-2; 9 bases line up with TRBD1. This CDR3 spans 16 amino acids. Per germline, CDR1 SGDLS and CDR2 YYNGEE. V trimming: 4 bases; J trimming: 1 base; junction bases outside the gene matches: 5. The CDR3 nucleotides read TGTGCCAGCAGCCCCCAGACAGGGGGGAACACCGGGGAGCTGTTTTTT. Translated: CASSPQTGGNTGELFF.

The chain uses TRBV2 and TRBJ1-1; D is unclear. The CDR3 extends over 15 amino acids. Germline CDR1 is SNHLY and CDR2 is FYNNEI. V gave up 6 bases and J gave up 1 base, with 15 bases separating them. CDR3 bases: TGTGCCAGCAGAATACAGAGAATCGCGAACACTGAAGCTTTCTTT. Translating it yields CASRIQRIANTEAFF.

V gene TRBV28 combines with J gene TRBJ2-7; 10 nucleotides align to TRBD2. V shed 3 bases, J shed 2 bases, and the junction held 4 bases outside the gene matches. Germline CDR1 is MDHEN and CDR2 is SYDVKM. This CDR3 region has 15 residues. CDR3 sequence: CASSLLAGVAYEQYF. The CDR3, as DNA: TGTGCCAGCAGTTTGCTAGCGGGGGTGGCCTACGAGCAGTACTTC. Full variable domain (rest looked up from reference TRBV28 and TRBJ2-7): DVKVTQSSRYLVKRTGEKVFLECVQDMDHENMFWYRQDPGLGLRLIYFSYDVKMKEKGDIPEGYSVSREKKERFSLILESASTNQTSMYLCASSLLAGVAYEQYFGPGTRLTVT.

This chain joins TRBV2 and TRBJ1-3, with D unresolved. V gave up 8 bases and J gave up 0 bases, with 8 bases separating them. CDR1 and CDR2 (germline): SNHLY, FYNNEI. The CDR3 totals 13 residues. The CDR3 reads CASLSYSGNTIYF. As DNA, the CDR3 is TGTGCCAGCCTGAGTTACTCTGGAAACACCATATATTTT.

The gene calls are TRBV7-8 and TRBJ1-2, with 10 bases fitting TRBD1. V was pared by 0 bases and J by 8 bases, with 6 bases of the junction left unmatched. The CDR3 contains 15 residues. Germline V CDR1 and CDR2: SGHVS, FQNEAQ. The CDR3 reads CASSLAQTGGRGYTF. As DNA, the CDR3 is TGTGCCAGCAGCTTAGCCCAGACAGGGGGCCGCGGCTACACCTTC.

This clone has just one count. V gene TRBV5-1 combines with J gene TRBJ2-7; possibly TRBD1 for D (6 bases). Trimming took off 2 bases at V and 1 base at J, with 10 bases between the two ends. This CDR3 contains 14 residues. Germline values: CDR1 SGHRS, CDR2 YFSETQ. CDR3 residues: CASSFRDTSYEQYF. The CDR3 DNA is TGCGCCAGCAGCTTCCGGGACACTTCCTACGAGCAGTACTTC.

This CDR3 reads CASSRGGTITDTQYF. The CDR3 nucleotides are TGCGCCAGCAGTCGTGGCGGGACGATCACAGATACGCAGTATTTT. This chain joins TRBV5-1 and TRBJ2-3, with D maybe TRBD2 (6 bases). The CDR3 loop spans 15 amino acids. Looked up from germline, CDR1 is SGHRS and CDR2 is YFSETQ. Deletions cut 5 bases from V and 2 bases from J, with 15 bases between.